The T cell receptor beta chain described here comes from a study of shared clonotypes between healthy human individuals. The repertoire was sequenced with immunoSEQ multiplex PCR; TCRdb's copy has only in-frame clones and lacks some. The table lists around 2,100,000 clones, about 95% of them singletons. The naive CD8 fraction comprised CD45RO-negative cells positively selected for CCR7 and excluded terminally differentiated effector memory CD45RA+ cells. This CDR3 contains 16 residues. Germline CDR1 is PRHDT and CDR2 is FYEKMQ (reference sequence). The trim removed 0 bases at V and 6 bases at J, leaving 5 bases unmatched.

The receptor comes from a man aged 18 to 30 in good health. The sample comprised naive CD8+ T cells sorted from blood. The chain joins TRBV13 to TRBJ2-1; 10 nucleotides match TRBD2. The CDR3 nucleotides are TGTGCCAGCAGCTTAGGGGCTAGCGGGAGAGGCAATGAGCAGTTCTTC. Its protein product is CASSLGASGRGNEQFF.